This T cell receptor beta chain was sequenced during a study of beta chain features in type 1 diabetes. Findings and limits, study-wide: Type 1 diabetes patients had moderately but significantly shorter TCRB CDR3s in all four CD4+ subsets. The cDNA sequencing approach could over-represent high-TCR-expressing cells.

Sequencing targeted expressed TCRB transcripts, as all isolated RNA had been reverse transcribed. TCRdb's table, derived via immunoSEQ multiplex PCR, lists solely in-frame clones and lacks some. The table lists 25,000 to 30,000 clones, roughly three fifths of them singletons. Blood was collected once per donor into heparin, averaging roughly 120 mL. As for this clone: Antigen unknown.

The sequenced material came from Tregs from blood. This clonotype was obtained from a woman aged 18-29 years with type 1 diabetes.

The CDR3 protein is CASTRGLVYNEQFF. As DNA, the CDR3 is TGTGCCAGCACCCGAGGACTAGTCTACAATGAGCAGTTCTTC. The chain links TRBV7-2 to TRBJ2-1; the match to TRBD2 covers 7 bases. Trimming at V came to 7 bases and at J to 3 bases, leaving 6 bases not matched to a gene. Per germline, CDR1 SGHTA and CDR2 FQGNSA. This CDR3 has 14 residues.